Shown below are 25 T cell receptor beta chains from a single sample sequenced in a study of prognosis after radiotherapy for stage I lung cancer. Two-round multiplex PCR, the amplification method, yielded TCR beta CDR3 from genomic DNA. The use of primers specific to each TRBV and TRBJ gene characterized first-round PCR. TCRdb processed the multiplex PCR reads anew with MiXCR; each CDR3 protein has one entry. The sample shows roughly 13,000 distinct CDR3 sequences, approximately 55% of them seen only once. Material: PBMCs, obtained before or after stereotactic body radiation therapy (not recorded which). The origin of the receptors is a donor of 50 years or more with non-small cell lung cancer.

In regard to this clonotype: This may come from a read error, since a much larger clone is one base off. The V call is TRBV18, the J call TRBJ2-1; D is unresolved. CDR3 size: 14 residues. Trimming removed 4 bases at V and 7 bases at J, with 14 bases between. From germline, CDR1 is KGHSH and CDR2 LQKENI. The CDR3 DNA reads as TGTGCCAGCTCACTGGCCTCTCTGGGAAATGAGCAGTTCTTC. The encoded protein is CASSLASLGNEQFF.

This clonotype was seen many times. The chain employs TRBV20-1 and TRBJ1-4; 7 bases are a match to TRBD1. The CDR3 length is 15 residues. Trimming cost V 2 bases and J 5 bases; bases outside gene matches: 8. Per the germline V gene, CDR1 is DFQATT and CDR2 is SNEGSKA (reference sequence). DNA of the CDR3: TGCAGTGCTAGACGCTCGGACAGGTTGAATGAAAAACTGTTTTTT. It yields the protein CSARRSDRLNEKLFF.

This clonotype was detected a few times. The likely explanation is a read error, given a far larger clone one base away. This chain links TRBV6-9 with TRBJ2-7; 11 bases match TRBD1. After removal of 3 bases from V and 4 bases from J, the junction contained 8 bases not matched to a gene. Germline-derived CDR1 and CDR2 are MNHGY and SVAAGI. CDR3 length: 16 amino acids. CDR3 nucleotides: TGTGCCAGCAGTTACACCGGGACAGGGGGTTCTTACGAGCAGTACTTC. Its translation: CASSYTGTGGSYEQYF.

The chain employs TRBV27 and TRBJ2-7; TRBD1 or TRBD2 may be the D gene (6 bases each). The CDR3 totals 16 residues. V dropped 2 bases and J dropped 3 bases, with 17 bases sitting between them. The V gene's germline CDR1 is MNHEY and CDR2 SMNVEV (reference sequence). The CDR3, as DNA: TGTGCCAGCAGTTTAATTGGAGGGGGGCAGGGCTACGAGCAGTACTTC. It encodes CASSLIGGGQGYEQYF.

This clonotype has a count of ten or more. The CDR3 region is CASRHGTSGDTQYF. DNA for the CDR3: TGTGCCAGCCGGCATGGGACTAGCGGGGATACGCAGTATTTT. The chain carries TRBV3-1 and TRBJ2-3; 12 bases map to TRBD2. CDR1 is LGHDT, CDR2 YNNKEL, per germline (reference sequence). CDR3 length: 14 residues. Trimming cost V 8 bases and J 6 bases; bases outside gene matches: 6.

In the case of this clonotype: One base away lies a much larger clone, so this may be a sequencing read error. V and J are TRBV20-1 and TRBJ2-1; 16 nucleotides agree with TRBD2. There are 18 residues in the CDR3. The germline V gene encodes CDR1 DFQATT and CDR2 SNEGSKA (reference sequence). After removal of 0 bases from V and 4 bases from J, the junction contained 6 bases not matched to a gene. The CDR3 nucleotides are TGCAGTGCTAGAGAAGAGGGACTAGCGGGGGGGAGATACAATGAGCAGTTCTTC. It yields the protein CSAREEGLAGGRYNEQFF.

The chain is built from TRBV12-3 or TRBV12-4 and TRBJ1-4, with D unresolved. This CDR3 comprises 14 residues. With 6 bases removed from V and 4 bases from J, the gap between germline ends came to 12 bases. CDR3 bases: TGTGCCAGCAGGCCGGGAGGAGTTAATGAAAAACTGTTTTTT. Amino acid sequence: CASRPGGVNEKLFF.

Remarks on this clonotype: The junction and the germline gene differ at one end; a read error may be behind it. J is TRBJ1-1 and V is TRBV12-3 or TRBV12-4; a possible D gene is TRBD1 (6 bases). The CDR3 is 15 residues long. In DNA, the CDR3 is TGTGCCAGCAGCCCTACAGGGAAGGAGAACACTGAATCTTTCTTT. As protein: CASSPTGKENTESFF.

Many counts were recorded for this clonotype. This chain links TRBV5-1 with TRBJ2-3; a possible D gene is TRBD2 (6 bases). Between the trimmed V and J ends, which lost 4 bases and 0 bases, there was a span of 18 bases. This CDR3 spans 17 amino acids. Per the germline V gene, CDR1 is SGHRS and CDR2 is YFSETQ. CDR3: CASSEPLRGKSTDTQYF. In DNA, the CDR3 is TGCGCCAGCAGCGAACCTCTTCGGGGGAAAAGCACAGATACGCAGTATTTT.

This clonotype has ten or more counts. The chain has TRBV5-1 and TRBJ2-3, with a weak D call TRBD1 (6 bases). This CDR3 is 14 amino acids long. V was clipped by 9 bases and J by 6 bases, with 20 bases between them. CDR1 and CDR2 from the germline V gene are SGHRS and YFSETQ. Here the CDR3 DNA reads TGCGCCACAGGGGCGGCAGGGGACGGGGATACGCAGTATTTT. It codes for CATGAAGDGDTQYF. Full variable domain (rest looked up from reference TRBV5-1 and TRBJ2-3): KAGVTQTPRYLIKTRGQQVTLSCSPISGHRSVSWYQQTPGQGLQFLFEYFSETQRNKGNFPGRFSGRQFSNSRSEMNVSTLELGDSALYLCATGAAGDGDTQYFGPGTRLTVL.

This clonotype was recorded at least ten times. V usage is TRBV14 and J usage is TRBJ2-5; TRBD2 agrees at 14 bases. Unmatched junction bases numbered 6, after V lost 4 bases and J lost 11 bases. Per germline, CDR1 SGHDN and CDR2 FVKESK. The CDR3 runs to 14 residues. In nucleotides, the CDR3 is TGTGCCAGCAGCCCTGGGACTAGCGGGAGCTTGCAGTACTTC. Residues: CASSPGTSGSLQYF.

Points on this clonotype: A much larger clonotype is one base distant, so this may be a read error. This chain uses TRBV6-1 with TRBJ2-3, with a possible D match to TRBD2 (5 bases). This CDR3 region has 14 residues. The V end lost 5 bases, the J end lost 7 bases, and 16 bases lay between the germline ends. In germline, CDR1 is MNHNS, CDR2 SASEGT. The CDR3 protein is CASSRSRVAYTQYF. CDR3 DNA: TGTGCCAGCAGTCGGTCGAGGGTAGCATATACGCAGTATTTT.

There are many counts of this clonotype. The chain carries TRBV5-1 and TRBJ1-1; the D gene is possibly TRBD1 (6 bases). The CDR3 is 15 residues long. Trimming removed 1 base at V and 5 bases at J, with 15 bases between. Germline assignment: CDR1 SGHRS and CDR2 YFSETQ. The CDR3 loop is CASSLQGRRETEAFF. DNA of the CDR3: TGCGCCAGCAGCTTGCAGGGGAGGAGGGAAACTGAAGCTTTCTTT. Variable domain in full (rest from reference TRBV5-1 and TRBJ1-1): KAGVTQTPRYLIKTRGQQVTLSCSPISGHRSVSWYQQTPGQGLQFLFEYFSETQRNKGNFPGRFSGRQFSNSRSEMNVSTLELGDSALYLCASSLQGRRETEAFFGQGTRLTVV.

This clonotype has ten or more counts. Just one base apart from a much larger clone, this may be a read error. The chain joins TRBV7-8 to TRBJ1-5; D is perhaps TRBD1 (6 bases). The V end lost 4 bases, the J end lost 3 bases, and 16 bases lay between the germline ends. The CDR3 consists of 16 residues. Per germline, CDR1 SGHVS and CDR2 FQNEAQ. CDR3 region: CASSSTGGVTNQPQHF. The CDR3 nucleotides read TGTGCCAGCAGCTCGACAGGAGGAGTTACCAATCAGCCCCAGCATTTT.

This clonotype showed up many times. The chain joins TRBV20-1 to TRBJ2-5; 8 bases align to TRBD2. Germline V gene data show CDR1 as DFQATT and CDR2 as SNEGSKA (reference sequence). The CDR3 has 16 residues. Trimming took 0 bases from V and 1 from J; bases not matched to a gene: 7. Here the CDR3 reads CSAREGRGAPQETQYF. CDR3 nucleotides: TGCAGTGCTAGAGAGGGGCGGGGGGCCCCCCAAGAGACCCAGTACTTC.

There are many counts of this clonotype. The CDR3 loop reads CASSLATSTDTQYF. The DNA for the CDR3 is TGTGCCAGCAGCTTAGCGACTAGCACAGATACGCAGTATTTT. The V and J genes are TRBV7-2 and TRBJ2-3, with D unclear. The germline V and J ends were trimmed by 0 bases and 0 bases, with 4 bases remaining between them. The CDR3 covers 14 residues. Germline CDR1 and CDR2: SGHTA and FQGNSA.

This sequence joins TRBV6-2 or TRBV6-3 and TRBJ2-7; 10 bases are shared with TRBD2. The J segment lost 5 bases and the V segment lost 0 bases, leaving 7 bases of the junction unmatched. The CDR3 loop spans 16 amino acids. CDR1 MNHEY and CDR2 SVGEGT come from the germline V gene. The CDR3 region is CASSYSRPSGSHEQYF. CDR3 DNA sequence: TGTGCCAGCAGTTACTCGAGGCCTAGCGGGAGCCACGAGCAGTACTTC.

This rearrangement joins TRBV6-1 to TRBJ2-7; 8 bases fit TRBD1. The CDR3 is made up of 14 amino acids. V lost 6 bases to trimming and J lost 5 bases; unmatched junction nucleotides: 9. Germline V gene sequence: CDR1 MNHNS, CDR2 SASEGT. The CDR3 DNA reads TGTGCCAGCAGCAGAGGACAGGGTGCGAACGAGCAGTACTTC. Translation: CASSRGQGANEQYF.

The V gene is TRBV7-2, the J gene TRBJ2-1; 7 nucleotides line up with TRBD2. The CDR3 contains 15 residues. Looked up from germline, CDR1 is SGHTA and CDR2 is FQGNSA. V lost 5 bases and J lost 8; bases outside the gene matches: 12. Written as DNA, the CDR3 is TGTGCCAGCAGCCACGGCGGACTAGTCTATTATGAGCAGTTCTTC. Translated, it gives CASSHGGLVYYEQFF.

This clonotype appeared many times. The chain has TRBV20-1 and TRBJ2-2; TRBD2 agrees at 9 bases. V dropped 0 bases and J dropped 3; count of bases not matched to a gene: 8. The CDR3 spans 17 residues. Germline V gene lookup returns CDR1 DFQATT and CDR2 SNEGSKA (reference sequence). This chain's CDR3 is CSARDPSGGSDTGELFF. The DNA for the CDR3 is TGCAGTGCTAGAGATCCCAGCGGGGGGTCGGACACCGGGGAGCTGTTTTTT.

A remark on this clonotype: This could be a read error, since a much larger clone is one nucleotide away. The chain uses TRBV5-1 and TRBJ2-5, with 10 positions matching TRBD2. This CDR3 is 16 amino acids long. From germline, CDR1 is SGHRS and CDR2 YFSETQ. V shed 3 bases and J 4 bases; nucleotides not matched to a gene: 9. In nucleotides, the CDR3 is TGCGCCAGCAGCTCACACAGCGGGGGGGAGGCAGAGACCCAGTACTTC. Its translation is CASSSHSGGEAETQYF. Looking up the rest from reference TRBV5-1 and TRBJ2-5 gives the full variable domain: KAGVTQTPRYLIKTRGQQVTLSCSPISGHRSVSWYQQTPGQGLQFLFEYFSETQRNKGNFPGRFSGRQFSNSRSEMNVSTLELGDSALYLCASSSHSGGEAETQYFGPGTRLLVL.

About this clonotype: A far larger clone is off by one base, so a read error is likely. Written as DNA, the CDR3 is TGTGCCACCAGTGACGACGGGACAGGGGCTTACGAGCAGTACTTC. This codes for CATSDDGTGAYEQYF. The rearrangement joins TRBV24-1 to TRBJ2-7, with 10 nucleotides matching TRBD1. Germline V gives CDR1 KGHDR, CDR2 SFDVKD. V trimming: 4 bases; J trimming: 4 bases; junction bases outside the gene matches: 6. This CDR3 is built from 15 residues.

This clonotype is classed as medium-sized. CDR3 residues: CASSLAGTGYGYTF. In DNA, the CDR3 is TGCGCCAGCAGCTTGGCCGGGACGGGCTATGGCTACACCTTC. This chain uses TRBV5-1 with TRBJ1-2; TRBD1 might be the D (5 bases). CDR1 and CDR2 (germline): SGHRS, YFSETQ. CDR3 length equals 14 residues. The V gene lost 0 bases and the J gene lost 4 bases, with 10 bases spanning the gap.

In regard to this clonotype: An end of the junction does not agree with germline; a read error may underlie this. The gene calls are TRBV2 and TRBJ1-4, with a tentative D call TRBD1 (6 bases). This CDR3 comprises 14 residues. The germline V gene encodes CDR1 SNHLY and CDR2 FYNNEI. DNA for the CDR3: TGTGCCGGCAGTGTATTGGGGGCAGGAGAAAAACTGTTTTTT. It codes for CAGSVLGAGEKLFF.

CDR3 protein: CSARLRGTASYEQYF. The CDR3 DNA follows: TGCAGTGCTCGCCTCCGGGGGACTGCTTCCTACGAGCAGTACTTC. V usage is TRBV20-1 and J usage is TRBJ2-7; tentatively, D is TRBD2 (6 bases). CDR1 and CDR2 (germline): DFQATT, SNEGSKA (reference sequence). Trimming left V 5 bases short and J 1 base short, with 18 bases between. The CDR3 has 15 amino acids.